The source of this T cell receptor (beta chain) is a study of blood T cell repertoires in COVID-19. Study in general: Whether acute or convalescent, the COVID-19 samples came from the United States, Italy and Spain. T cells, B-cell-depleted T cells, or PBMCs provided the cDNA or gDNA that served as material.

In the original analysis: Quantification of nucleated cells was approximated via reference gene primer amplification. Assay: immunoSEQ multiplex PCR; the TCRdb copy retains only in-frame clones and omits some. The V and J calls and the clone size are those of that table, but D and trimming were determined from the DNA. The repertoire holds 250,000 to 300,000 clones, 82% seen once, with less than 4% in the top ten. The V end lost 4 bases, the J end lost 0 bases, and 10 bases lay between the germline ends. CDR1 is LNHNV and CDR2 is YYDKDF in the germline V gene (reference sequence). CDR3 size: 15 residues.

The clonotype comes from a woman under 30 with acute or convalescent COVID-19. V and J are TRBV15 and TRBJ1-5; TRBD1 is a possible D gene (6 bases). Sequencing was done on a sample of peripheral blood. The CDR3 sequence is CATSTAGVSNQPQHF. The CDR3 nucleotides read TGTGCCACCAGCACAGCAGGGGTTAGCAATCAGCCCCAGCATTTT.